Described below is a single T cell receptor (beta chain) sequence and its context. These data come from a study of blood T cells in healthy people across ages. Drawing of peripheral blood yielded about 10 milliliters from each donor. Each sample gave at least 6.5 million isolated PBMCs. Germline CDR1 reads MDHEN; CDR2 reads SYDVKM. The ends lost 2 bases at V and 1 base at J; junction bases unmatched: 6. CDR3 size: 19 residues. Together with a sample-barcoded 5' primer, a J-beta primer mix was included in a second PCR lasting about 7 to 12 cycles. Every cDNA molecule carried a tag from a template-switch adaptor bearing 12 random nucleotides. TCRdb redid the calling of the 5' RACE reads with MiXCR, one entry per CDR3 protein. The sample lists about 1.5 million distinct CDR3 sequences, roughly 45% seen once, with 6.5% to 10% in the top ten.

The chain uses TRBV28 and TRBJ2-1, with 15 bases aligning to TRBD2. The specimen sequenced was blood. This TCR derives from a woman aged 18-30 years in good health. The CDR3 DNA follows: TGTGCCAGCAGTTTACTCGGACTAGCGGGGGGGGTGTCCTACAATGAGCAGTTCTTC. Translating gives CASSLLGLAGGVSYNEQFF.